The T cell receptor beta chain described here comes from a study of shared clonotypes between healthy human individuals. Findings of the study overall: Sampling covered blood only; tissue repertoires likely differ.

From germline, CDR1 is SGHRS and CDR2 YFSETQ. The CDR3 covers 16 residues. The V and J ends lost 0 bases and 2 bases respectively, with 12 bases between them. This clone came up a few times. What it recognizes is unknown. Researchers ran the assay at a deep level. TCRdb keeps only in-frame clones here, not all; method: immunoSEQ multiplex PCR. The data contain 450,000 to 650,000 clones, around 77% of them singletons. The TCR originated in a woman aged 40 to 49 in good health. Some clones in this sample may be carry-over from other donors' samples. The material sequenced was PBMCs. The chain recombines TRBV5-1 with TRBJ1-5; perhaps TRBD1 as D (5 bases). Written as DNA, the CDR3 is TGCGCCAGCAGCTTGGACGGTCGCAGGGGCAATCAGCCCCAGCATTTT. Its protein product is CASSLDGRRGNQPQHF.